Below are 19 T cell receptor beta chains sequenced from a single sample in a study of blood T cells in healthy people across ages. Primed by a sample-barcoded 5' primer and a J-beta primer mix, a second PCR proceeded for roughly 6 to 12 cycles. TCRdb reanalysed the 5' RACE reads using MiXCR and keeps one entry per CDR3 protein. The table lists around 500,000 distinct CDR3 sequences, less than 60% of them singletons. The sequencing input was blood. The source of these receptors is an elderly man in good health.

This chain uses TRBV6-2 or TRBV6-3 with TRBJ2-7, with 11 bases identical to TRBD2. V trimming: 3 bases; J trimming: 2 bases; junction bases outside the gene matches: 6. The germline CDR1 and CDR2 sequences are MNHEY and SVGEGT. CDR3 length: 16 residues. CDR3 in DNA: TGTGCCAGCAGTTATCGACTAGCGGGGACCCCCTACGAGCAGTACTTC. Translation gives CASSYRLAGTPYEQYF.

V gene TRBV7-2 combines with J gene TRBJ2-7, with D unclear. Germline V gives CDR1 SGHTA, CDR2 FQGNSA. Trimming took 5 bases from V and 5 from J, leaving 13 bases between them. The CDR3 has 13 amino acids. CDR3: CASSRTARDEQYF. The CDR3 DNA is TGTGCCAGCAGCCGCACGGCCCGGGACGAGCAGTACTTC.

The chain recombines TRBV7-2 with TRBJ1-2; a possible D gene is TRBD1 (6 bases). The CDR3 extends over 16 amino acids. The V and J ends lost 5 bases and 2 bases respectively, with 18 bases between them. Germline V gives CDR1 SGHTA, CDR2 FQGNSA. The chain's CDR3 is CASSPNTGLWNYGYTF. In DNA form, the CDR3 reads TGTGCCAGCAGCCCAAACACAGGGCTTTGGAACTATGGCTACACCTTC.

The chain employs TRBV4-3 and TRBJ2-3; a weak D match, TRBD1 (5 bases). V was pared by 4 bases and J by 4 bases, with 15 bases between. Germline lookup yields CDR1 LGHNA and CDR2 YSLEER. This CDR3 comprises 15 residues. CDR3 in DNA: TGCGCCAGCAGCCTCACCATTGGCAGGGCAGATACGCAGTATTTT. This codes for CASSLTIGRADTQYF.

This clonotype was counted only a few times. CDR3 amino acids: CASSLASAYTDTQYF. Here the CDR3 DNA reads TGTGCCAGCAGCTTAGCTAGCGCGTACACAGATACGCAGTATTTT. This chain connects TRBV7-2 to TRBJ2-3; a weak D match, TRBD2 (5 bases). From germline, CDR1 is SGHTA and CDR2 FQGNSA. The V end lost 0 bases, the J end lost 2 bases, and 9 bases lay between the germline ends. CDR3 size: 15 residues.

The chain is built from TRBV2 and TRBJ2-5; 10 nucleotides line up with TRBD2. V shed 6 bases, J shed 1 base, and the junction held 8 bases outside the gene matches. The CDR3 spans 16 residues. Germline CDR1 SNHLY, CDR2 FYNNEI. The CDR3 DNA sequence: TGTGCCAGCAGCCTAGCGGGGGTCCCGATCCAAGAGACCCAGTACTTC. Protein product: CASSLAGVPIQETQYF.

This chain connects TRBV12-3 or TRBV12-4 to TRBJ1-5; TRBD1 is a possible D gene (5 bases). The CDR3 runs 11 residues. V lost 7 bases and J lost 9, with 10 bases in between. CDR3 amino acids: CASMAGGPQHF. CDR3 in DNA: TGTGCCAGCATGGCCGGGGGGCCCCAGCATTTT.

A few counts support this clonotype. The CDR3 is CASSSGIVGVRETQYF. Written as DNA, the CDR3 is TGTGCCAGCAGCTCTGGGATAGTGGGGGTCCGGGAGACCCAGTACTTC. The chain has TRBV7-2 and TRBJ2-5; TRBD1 or TRBD2 may be the D gene (5 bases each). The CDR3 runs to 16 residues. Germline loops: CDR1 SGHTA, CDR2 FQGNSA. V was clipped by 4 bases and J by 5 bases, with 20 bases between them.

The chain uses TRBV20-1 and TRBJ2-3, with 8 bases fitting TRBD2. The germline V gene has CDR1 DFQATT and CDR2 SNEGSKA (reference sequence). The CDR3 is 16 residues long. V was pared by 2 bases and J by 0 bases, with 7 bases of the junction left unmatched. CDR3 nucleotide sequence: TGCAGTGCTAGACCGGGGGGGACCGCTAGCACAGATACGCAGTATTTT. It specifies CSARPGGTASTDTQYF.

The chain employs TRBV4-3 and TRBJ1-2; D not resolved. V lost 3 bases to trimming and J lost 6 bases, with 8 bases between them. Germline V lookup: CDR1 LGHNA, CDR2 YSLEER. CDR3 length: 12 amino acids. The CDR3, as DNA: TGCGCCAGCAGCCAGGACGGAGATGGCTACACCTTC. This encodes CASSQDGDGYTF.

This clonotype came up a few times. The CDR3, as DNA: TGTGCCAGCAGCTTAAGCGGGAACCTAGATACGCAGTATTTT. Its translation: CASSLSGNLDTQYF. J is TRBJ2-3 and V is TRBV7-2, with 7 bases fitting TRBD2. The CDR3 has 14 amino acids. Trimming removed 2 bases from V and 5 bases from J; junction bases left unmatched: 4. In germline, CDR1 is SGHTA, CDR2 FQGNSA.

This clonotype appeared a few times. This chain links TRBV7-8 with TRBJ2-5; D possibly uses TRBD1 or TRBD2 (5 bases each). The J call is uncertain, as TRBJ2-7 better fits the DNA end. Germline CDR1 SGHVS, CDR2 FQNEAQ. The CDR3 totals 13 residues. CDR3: CASSFPGSDEQYF. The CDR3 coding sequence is TGTGCCAGCAGCTTCCCAGGGAGCGACGAGCAGTACTTC.

The CDR3 bases are TGCAGCGGGCGAGGAGCGGCAGATACGCAGTATTTT. Translated, it gives CSGRGAADTQYF. The genes are TRBV29-1 and TRBJ2-3; possibly TRBD2 for D (5 bases). Per the germline V gene, CDR1 is SQVTM and CDR2 is ANQGSEA. V was clipped by 7 bases and J by 4 bases, with 12 bases between them. CDR3 size: 12 residues.

CDR3 protein: CAWSGTGYEQFF. CDR3 nucleotide sequence: TGTGCCTGGAGTGGGACAGGGTATGAGCAGTTCTTC. The chain couples TRBV30 to TRBJ2-1; 8 nucleotides align to TRBD1. This CDR3 has 12 residues. Germline V gene sequence: CDR1 GTSNPN, CDR2 SVGIG (reference sequence). The V segment lost 1 base and the J segment 8 bases; nucleotides outside the gene matches: 1.

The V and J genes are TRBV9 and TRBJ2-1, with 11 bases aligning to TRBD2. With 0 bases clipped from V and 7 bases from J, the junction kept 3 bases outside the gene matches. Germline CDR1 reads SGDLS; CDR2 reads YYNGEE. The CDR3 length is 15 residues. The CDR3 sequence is CASSVGSGGANEQFF. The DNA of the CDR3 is TGTGCCAGCAGCGTAGGTAGCGGGGGGGCTAATGAGCAGTTCTTC.

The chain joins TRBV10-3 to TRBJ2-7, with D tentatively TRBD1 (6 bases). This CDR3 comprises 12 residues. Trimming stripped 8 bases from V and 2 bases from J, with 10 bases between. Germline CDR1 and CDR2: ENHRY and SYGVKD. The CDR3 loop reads CAIGRDTYEQYF. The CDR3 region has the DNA TGTGCCATCGGTAGGGACACCTACGAGCAGTACTTC.

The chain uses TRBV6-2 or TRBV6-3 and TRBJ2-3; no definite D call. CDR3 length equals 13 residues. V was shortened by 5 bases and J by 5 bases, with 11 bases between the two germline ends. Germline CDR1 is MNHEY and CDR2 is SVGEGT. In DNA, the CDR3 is TGTGCCAGCAGTCGTCCCTCGATAGATACGCAGTATTTT. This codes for CASSRPSIDTQYF.

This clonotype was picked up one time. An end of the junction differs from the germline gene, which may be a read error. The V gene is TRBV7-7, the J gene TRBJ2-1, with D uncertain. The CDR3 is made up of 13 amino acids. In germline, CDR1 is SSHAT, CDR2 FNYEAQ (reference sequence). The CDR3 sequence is CASSTGQKETQFF. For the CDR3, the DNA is TGTGCTAGCAGCACCGGGCAGAAAGAGACCCAGTTCTTC.

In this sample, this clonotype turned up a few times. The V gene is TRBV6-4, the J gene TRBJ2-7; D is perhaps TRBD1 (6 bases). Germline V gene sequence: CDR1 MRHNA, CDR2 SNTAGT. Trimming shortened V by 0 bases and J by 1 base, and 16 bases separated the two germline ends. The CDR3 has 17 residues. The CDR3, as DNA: TGTGCCAGCAGTGACTCGAGATGTGACAGGAGATCCTACGAGCAGTACTTC. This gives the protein CASSDSRCDRRSYEQYF.